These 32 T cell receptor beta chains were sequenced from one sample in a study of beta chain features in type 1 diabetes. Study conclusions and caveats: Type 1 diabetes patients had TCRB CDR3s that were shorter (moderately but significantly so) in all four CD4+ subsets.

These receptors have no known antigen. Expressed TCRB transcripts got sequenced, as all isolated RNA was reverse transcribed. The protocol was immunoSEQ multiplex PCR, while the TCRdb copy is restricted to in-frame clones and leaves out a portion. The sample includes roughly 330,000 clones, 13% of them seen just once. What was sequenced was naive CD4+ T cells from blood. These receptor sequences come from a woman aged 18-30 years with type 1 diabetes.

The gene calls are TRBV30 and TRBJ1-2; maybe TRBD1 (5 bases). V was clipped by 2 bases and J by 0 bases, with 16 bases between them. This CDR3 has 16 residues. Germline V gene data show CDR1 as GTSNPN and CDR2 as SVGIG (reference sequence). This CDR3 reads CAWSPLGDLANYGYTF. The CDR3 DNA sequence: TGTGCCTGGAGTCCATTAGGGGATTTAGCTAACTATGGCTACACCTTC.

Written as DNA, the CDR3 is TGTGCCAGCAGCCCAGTGGTTGGGCTCAAGGGGATCCAAGAGACCCAGTACTTC. It encodes CASSPVVGLKGIQETQYF. The J gene is TRBJ2-5, the V gene TRBV11-3; D might be TRBD1 (5 bases). CDR1 is SGHNT, CDR2 YENEEA, per germline. The length of the CDR3 is 18 residues. Between the trimmed V and J ends, which lost 5 bases and 1 base, there was a span of 23 bases.

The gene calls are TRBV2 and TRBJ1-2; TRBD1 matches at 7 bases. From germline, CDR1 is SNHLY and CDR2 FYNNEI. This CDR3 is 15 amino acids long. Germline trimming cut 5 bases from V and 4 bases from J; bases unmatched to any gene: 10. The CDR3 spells CASSINRGGGYGYTF. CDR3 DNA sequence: TGTGCCAGCAGTATCAACAGGGGAGGAGGCTATGGCTACACCTTC.

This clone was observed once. The CDR3 nucleotides are TGTGCCAGCAGCCAGGGCCTCAGGACTAGCGGGAACCGGGAGACCCAGTACTTC. Translation: CASSQGLRTSGNRETQYF. This rearrangement joins TRBV7-7 to TRBJ2-5, with 12 bases fitting TRBD2. The CDR3 extends over 18 amino acids. The trim removed 5 bases at V and 5 bases at J, leaving 15 bases unmatched. Germline V gene data show CDR1 as SSHAT and CDR2 as FNYEAQ (reference sequence). Filled out from reference TRBV7-7 and TRBJ2-5, the complete variable domain reads GAGVSQSPRYKVTKRGQDVTLRCDPISSHATLYWYQQALGQGPEFLTYFNYEAQPDKSGLPSDRFSAERPEGSISTLTIQRTEQRDSAMYRCASSQGLRTSGNRETQYFGPGTRLLVL.

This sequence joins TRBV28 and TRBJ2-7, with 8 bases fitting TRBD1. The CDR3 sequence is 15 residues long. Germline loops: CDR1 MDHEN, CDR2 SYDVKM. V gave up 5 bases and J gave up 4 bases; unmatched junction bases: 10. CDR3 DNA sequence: TGTGCCAGCAGTCACGCGACAGGGGCTTCATACGAGCAGTACTTC. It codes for CASSHATGASYEQYF.

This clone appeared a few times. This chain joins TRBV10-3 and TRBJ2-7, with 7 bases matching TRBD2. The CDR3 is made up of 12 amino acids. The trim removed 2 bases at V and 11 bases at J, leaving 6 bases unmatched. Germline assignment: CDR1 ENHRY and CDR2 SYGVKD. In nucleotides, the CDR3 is TGTGCCATCAGTGAGGGGGGGGGTCTGGAGTACGTC. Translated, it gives CAISEGGGLEYV.

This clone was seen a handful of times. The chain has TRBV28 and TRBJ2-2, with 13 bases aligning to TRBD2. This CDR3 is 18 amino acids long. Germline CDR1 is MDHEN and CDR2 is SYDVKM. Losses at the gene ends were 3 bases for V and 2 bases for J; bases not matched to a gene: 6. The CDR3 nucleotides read TGTGCCAGCAGTTTGCCTGGACTAGCGGGAGTTAACACCGGGGAGCTGTTTTTT. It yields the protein CASSLPGLAGVNTGELFF.

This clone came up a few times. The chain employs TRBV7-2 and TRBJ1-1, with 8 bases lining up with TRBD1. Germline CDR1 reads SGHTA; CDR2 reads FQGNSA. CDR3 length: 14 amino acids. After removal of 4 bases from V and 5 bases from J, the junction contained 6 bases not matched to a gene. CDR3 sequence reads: CASSSTGVWTEAFF. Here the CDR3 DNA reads TGTGCCAGCAGCTCGACAGGGGTTTGGACTGAAGCTTTCTTT.

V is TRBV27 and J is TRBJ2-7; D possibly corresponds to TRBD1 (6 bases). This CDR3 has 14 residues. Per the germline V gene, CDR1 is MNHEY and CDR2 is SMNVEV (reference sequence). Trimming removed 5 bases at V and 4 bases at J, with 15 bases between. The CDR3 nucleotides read TGTGCCAGCAGTCAGGGGCCCCACACTTACGAGCAGTACGTC. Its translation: CASSQGPHTYEQYV.

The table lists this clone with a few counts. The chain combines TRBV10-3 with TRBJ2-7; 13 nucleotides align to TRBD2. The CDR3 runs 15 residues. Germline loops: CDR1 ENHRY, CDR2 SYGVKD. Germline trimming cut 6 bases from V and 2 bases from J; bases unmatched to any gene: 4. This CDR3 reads CAIRGGLAGTYEQYF. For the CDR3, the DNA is TGTGCCATCAGGGGGGGACTAGCGGGGACCTACGAGCAGTACTTC.

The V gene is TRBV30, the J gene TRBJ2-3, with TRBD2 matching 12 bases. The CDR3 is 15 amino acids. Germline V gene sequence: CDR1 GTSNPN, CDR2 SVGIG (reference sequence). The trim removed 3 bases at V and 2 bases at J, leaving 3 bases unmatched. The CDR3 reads CAWRGTSGYTDTQYF. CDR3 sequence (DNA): TGTGCCTGGAGGGGGACTAGCGGGTACACAGATACGCAGTATTTT.

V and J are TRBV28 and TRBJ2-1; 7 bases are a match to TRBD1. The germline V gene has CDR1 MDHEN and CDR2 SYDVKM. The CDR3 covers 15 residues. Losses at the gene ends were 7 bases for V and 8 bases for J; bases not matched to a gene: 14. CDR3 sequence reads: CASTPLGTAFYEQFF. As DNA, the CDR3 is TGTGCCAGCACCCCTCTCGGGACAGCTTTCTATGAGCAGTTCTTC.

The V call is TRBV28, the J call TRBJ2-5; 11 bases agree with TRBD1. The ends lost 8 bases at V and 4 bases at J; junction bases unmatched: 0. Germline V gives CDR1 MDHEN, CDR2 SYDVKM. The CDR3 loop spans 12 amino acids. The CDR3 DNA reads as TGTGCCAGCGGGACAGGGGGAGAGACCCAGTACTTC. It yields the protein CASGTGGETQYF. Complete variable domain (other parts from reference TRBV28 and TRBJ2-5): DVKVTQSSRYLVKRTGEKVFLECVQDMDHENMFWYRQDPGLGLRLIYFSYDVKMKEKGDIPEGYSVSREKKERFSLILESASTNQTSMYLCASGTGGETQYFGPGTRLLVL.

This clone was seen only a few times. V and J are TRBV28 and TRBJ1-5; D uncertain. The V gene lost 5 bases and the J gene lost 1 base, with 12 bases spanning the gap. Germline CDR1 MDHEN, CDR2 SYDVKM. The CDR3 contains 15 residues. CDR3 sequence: CASSRFTASNQPQHF. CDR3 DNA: TGTGCCAGCAGTCGATTCACCGCGAGCAATCAGCCCCAGCATTTT.

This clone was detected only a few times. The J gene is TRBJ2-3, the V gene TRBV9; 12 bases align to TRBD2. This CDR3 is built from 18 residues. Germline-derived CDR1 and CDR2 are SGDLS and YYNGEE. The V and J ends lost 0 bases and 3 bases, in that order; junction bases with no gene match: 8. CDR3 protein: CASSVALLTSGRTDTQYF. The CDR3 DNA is TGTGCCAGCAGCGTAGCCTTACTGACTAGCGGGAGAACAGATACGCAGTATTTT.

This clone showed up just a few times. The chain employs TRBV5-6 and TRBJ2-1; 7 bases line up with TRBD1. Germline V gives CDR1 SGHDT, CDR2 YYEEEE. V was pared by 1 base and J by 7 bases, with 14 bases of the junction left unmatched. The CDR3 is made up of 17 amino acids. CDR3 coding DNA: TGTGCCAGCAGCTTGCTTGGGACAGCCCAACCGGGGAATGAGCAGTTCTTC. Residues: CASSLLGTAQPGNEQFF. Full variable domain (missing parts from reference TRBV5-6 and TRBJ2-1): DAGVTQSPTHLIKTRGQQVTLRCSPKSGHDTVSWYQQALGQGPQFIFQYYEEEERQRGNFPDRFSGHQFPNYSSELNVNALLLGDSALYLCASSLLGTAQPGNEQFFGPGTRLTVL.

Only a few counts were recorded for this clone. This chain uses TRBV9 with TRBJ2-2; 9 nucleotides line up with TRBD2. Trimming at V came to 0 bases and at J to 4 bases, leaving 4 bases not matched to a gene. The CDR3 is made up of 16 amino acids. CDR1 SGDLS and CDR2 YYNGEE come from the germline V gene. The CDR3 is CASSVEAGGITGELFF. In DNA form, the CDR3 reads TGTGCCAGCAGCGTAGAGGCGGGAGGGATCACCGGGGAGCTGTTTTTT.

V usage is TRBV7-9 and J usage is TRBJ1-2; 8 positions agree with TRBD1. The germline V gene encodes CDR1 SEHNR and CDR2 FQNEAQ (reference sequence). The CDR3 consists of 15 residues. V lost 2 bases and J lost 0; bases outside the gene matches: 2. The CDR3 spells CASSLQGATNYGYTF. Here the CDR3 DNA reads TGTGCCAGCAGCTTACAGGGGGCAACTAACTATGGCTACACCTTC.

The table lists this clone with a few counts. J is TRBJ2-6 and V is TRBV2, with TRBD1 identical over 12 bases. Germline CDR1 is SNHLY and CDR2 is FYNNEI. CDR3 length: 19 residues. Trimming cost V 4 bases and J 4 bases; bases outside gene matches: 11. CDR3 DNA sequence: TGTGCCAGCAGTGTACTCCAGGGGACAGGGGGCTACGGGGCCAACGTCCTGACTTTC. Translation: CASSVLQGTGGYGANVLTF.

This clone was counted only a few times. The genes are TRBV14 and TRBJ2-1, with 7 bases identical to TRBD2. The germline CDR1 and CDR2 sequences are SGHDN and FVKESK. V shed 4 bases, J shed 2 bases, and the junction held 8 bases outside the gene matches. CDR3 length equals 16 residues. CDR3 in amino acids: CASSPVRLAAYNEQFF. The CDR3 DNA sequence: TGTGCCAGCAGCCCCGTACGGCTAGCGGCCTACAATGAGCAGTTCTTC.

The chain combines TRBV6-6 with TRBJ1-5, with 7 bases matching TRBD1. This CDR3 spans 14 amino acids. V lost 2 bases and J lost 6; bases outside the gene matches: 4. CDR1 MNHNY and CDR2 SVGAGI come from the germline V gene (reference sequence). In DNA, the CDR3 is TGTGCCAGCAGTTACACAGGGGTGGGTCAGCCCCAGCATTTT. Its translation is CASSYTGVGQPQHF.

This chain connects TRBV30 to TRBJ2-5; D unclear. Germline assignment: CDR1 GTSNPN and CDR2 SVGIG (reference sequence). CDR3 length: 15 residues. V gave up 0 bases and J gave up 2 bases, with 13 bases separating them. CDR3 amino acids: CAWSVLPVGQETQYF. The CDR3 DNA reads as TGTGCCTGGAGTGTTCTCCCCGTCGGGCAAGAGACCCAGTACTTC. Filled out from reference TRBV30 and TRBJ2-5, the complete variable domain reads SQTIHQWPATLVQPVGSPLSLECTVEGTSNPNLYWYRQAAGRGLQLLFYSVGIGQISSEVPQNLSASRPQDRQFILSSKKLLLSDSGFYLCAWSVLPVGQETQYFGPGTRLLVL.

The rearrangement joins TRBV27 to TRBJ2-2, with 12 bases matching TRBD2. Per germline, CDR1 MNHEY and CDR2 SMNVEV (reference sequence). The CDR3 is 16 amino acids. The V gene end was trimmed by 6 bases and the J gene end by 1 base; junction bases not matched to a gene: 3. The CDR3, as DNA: TGTGCCAGCAGCCTAGCGGGAGGGGTGAACACCGGGGAGCTGTTTTTT. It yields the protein CASSLAGGVNTGELFF.

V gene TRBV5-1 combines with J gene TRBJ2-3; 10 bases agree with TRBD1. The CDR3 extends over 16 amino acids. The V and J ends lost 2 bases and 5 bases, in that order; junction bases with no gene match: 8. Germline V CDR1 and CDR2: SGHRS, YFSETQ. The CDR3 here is CASSFALRTGGDTQYF. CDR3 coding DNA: TGCGCCAGCAGCTTTGCCCTACGGACAGGGGGAGATACGCAGTATTTT. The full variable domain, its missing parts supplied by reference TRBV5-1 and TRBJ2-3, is KAGVTQTPRYLIKTRGQQVTLSCSPISGHRSVSWYQQTPGQGLQFLFEYFSETQRNKGNFPGRFSGRQFSNSRSEMNVSTLELGDSALYLCASSFALRTGGDTQYFGPGTRLTVL.

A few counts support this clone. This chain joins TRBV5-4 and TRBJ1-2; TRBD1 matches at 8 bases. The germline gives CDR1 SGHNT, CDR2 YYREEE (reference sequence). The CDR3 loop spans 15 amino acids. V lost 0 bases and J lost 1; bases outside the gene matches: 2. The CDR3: CASSLAGGHNYGYTF. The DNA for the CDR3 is TGTGCCAGCAGCTTGGCAGGGGGCCATAACTATGGCTACACCTTC. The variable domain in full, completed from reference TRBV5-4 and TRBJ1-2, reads ETGVTQSPTHLIKTRGQQVTLRCSSQSGHNTVSWYQQALGQGPQFIFQYYREEENGRGNFPPRFSGLQFPNYSSELNVNALELDDSALYLCASSLAGGHNYGYTFGSGTRLTVV.

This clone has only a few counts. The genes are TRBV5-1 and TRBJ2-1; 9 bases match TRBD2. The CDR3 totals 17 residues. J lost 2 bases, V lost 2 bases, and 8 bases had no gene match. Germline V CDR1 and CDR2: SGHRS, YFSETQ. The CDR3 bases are TGCGCCAGCAGCTTCGTAGTAGCGGGGGTTCCCTACAATGAGCAGTTCTTC. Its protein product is CASSFVVAGVPYNEQFF.

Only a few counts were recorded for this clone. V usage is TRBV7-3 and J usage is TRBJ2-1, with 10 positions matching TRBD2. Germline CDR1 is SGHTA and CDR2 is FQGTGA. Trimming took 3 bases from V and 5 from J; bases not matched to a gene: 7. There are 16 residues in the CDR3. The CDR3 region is CASSLGAGGPHNEQFF. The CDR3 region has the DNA TGTGCCAGCAGCTTGGGAGCGGGAGGGCCTCACAATGAGCAGTTCTTC.

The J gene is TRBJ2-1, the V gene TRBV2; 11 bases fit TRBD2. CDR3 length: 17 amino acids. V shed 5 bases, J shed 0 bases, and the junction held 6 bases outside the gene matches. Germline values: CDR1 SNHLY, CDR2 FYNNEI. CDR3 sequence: CASSYPGLADSYNEQFF. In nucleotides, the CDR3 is TGTGCCAGCAGTTATCCGGGACTAGCGGACTCCTACAATGAGCAGTTCTTC.

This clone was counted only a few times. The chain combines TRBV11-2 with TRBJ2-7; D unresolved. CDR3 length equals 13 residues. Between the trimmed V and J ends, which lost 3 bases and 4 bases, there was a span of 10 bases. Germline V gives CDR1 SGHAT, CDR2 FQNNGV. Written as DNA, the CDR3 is TGTGCCAGCAGCTTGGAACGGCGGTACGAGCAGTACGTC. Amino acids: CASSLERRYEQYV.

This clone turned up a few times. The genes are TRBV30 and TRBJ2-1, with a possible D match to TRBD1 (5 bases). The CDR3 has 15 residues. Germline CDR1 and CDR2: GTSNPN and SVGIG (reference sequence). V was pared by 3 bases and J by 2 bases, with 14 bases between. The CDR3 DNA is TGTGCCTGGAGCCTAGGGGTGGGAACCTACAATGAGCAGTTCTTC. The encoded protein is CAWSLGVGTYNEQFF.

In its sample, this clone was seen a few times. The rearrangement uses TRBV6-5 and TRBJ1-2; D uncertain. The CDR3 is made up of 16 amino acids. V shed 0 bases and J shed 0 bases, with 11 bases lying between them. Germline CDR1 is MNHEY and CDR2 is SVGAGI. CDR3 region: CASSYSNSPSNYGYTF. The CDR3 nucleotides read TGTGCCAGCAGTTACTCGAACAGTCCGTCTAACTATGGCTACACCTTC.

The CDR3 reads CSAKGRGRTEAFF. The CDR3 DNA reads as TGCAGCGCCAAGGGCAGGGGAAGGACTGAAGCTTTCTTT. This sequence joins TRBV29-1 and TRBJ1-1; possibly TRBD1 for D (6 bases). The germline V and J ends were trimmed by 7 bases and 5 bases, with 17 bases remaining between them. The CDR3 spans 13 residues. CDR1 and CDR2 (germline): SQVTM, ANQGSEA.